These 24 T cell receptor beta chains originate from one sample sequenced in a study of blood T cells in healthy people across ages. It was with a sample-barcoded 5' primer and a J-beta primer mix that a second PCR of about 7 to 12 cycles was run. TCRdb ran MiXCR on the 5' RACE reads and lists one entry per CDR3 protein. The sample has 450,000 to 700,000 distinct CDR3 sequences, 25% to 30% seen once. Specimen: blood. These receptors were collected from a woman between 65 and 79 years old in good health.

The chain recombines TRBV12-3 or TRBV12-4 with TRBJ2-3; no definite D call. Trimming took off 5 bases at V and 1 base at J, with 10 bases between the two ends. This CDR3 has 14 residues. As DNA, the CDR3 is TGTGCCAGCAGTGACCCACGCCGCACAGATACGCAGTATTTT. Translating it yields CASSDPRRTDTQYF.

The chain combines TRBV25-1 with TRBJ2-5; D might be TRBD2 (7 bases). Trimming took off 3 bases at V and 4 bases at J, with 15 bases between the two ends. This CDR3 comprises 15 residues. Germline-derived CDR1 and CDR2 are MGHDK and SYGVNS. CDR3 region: CASSEVRGPGETQYF. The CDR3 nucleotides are TGTGCCAGCAGTGAGGTGCGGGGGCCGGGAGAGACCCAGTACTTC.

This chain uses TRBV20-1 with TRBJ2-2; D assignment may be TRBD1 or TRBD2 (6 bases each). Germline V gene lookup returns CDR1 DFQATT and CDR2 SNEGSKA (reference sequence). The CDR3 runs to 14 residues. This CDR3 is CSLRGRRSTGELFF. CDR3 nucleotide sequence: TGCAGCCTCCGGGGGCGGAGGAGTACCGGGGAGCTGTTTTTT.

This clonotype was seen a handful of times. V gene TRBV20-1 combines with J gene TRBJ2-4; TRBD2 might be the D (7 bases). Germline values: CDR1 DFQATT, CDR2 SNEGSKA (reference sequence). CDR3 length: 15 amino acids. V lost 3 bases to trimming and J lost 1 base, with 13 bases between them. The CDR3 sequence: CSASPGEGAKNIQYF. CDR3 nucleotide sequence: TGCAGTGCTAGCCCAGGGGAGGGGGCCAAAAACATTCAGTACTTC.

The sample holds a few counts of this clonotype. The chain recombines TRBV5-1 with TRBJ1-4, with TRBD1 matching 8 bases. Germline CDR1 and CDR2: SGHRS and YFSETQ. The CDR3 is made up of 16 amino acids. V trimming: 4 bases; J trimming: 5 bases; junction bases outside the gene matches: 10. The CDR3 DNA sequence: TGCGCCAGCAGCCAGGACCCGACAGGGGAAAATGAAAAACTGTTTTTT. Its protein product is CASSQDPTGENEKLFF.

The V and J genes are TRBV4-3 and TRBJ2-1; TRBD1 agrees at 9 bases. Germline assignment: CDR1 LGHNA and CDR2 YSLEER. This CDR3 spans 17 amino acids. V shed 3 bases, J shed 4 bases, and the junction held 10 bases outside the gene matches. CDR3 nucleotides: TGCGCCAGCAGCCAGGCACAGGGGGCGAGTGGATACAATGAGCAGTTCTTC. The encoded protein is CASSQAQGASGYNEQFF.

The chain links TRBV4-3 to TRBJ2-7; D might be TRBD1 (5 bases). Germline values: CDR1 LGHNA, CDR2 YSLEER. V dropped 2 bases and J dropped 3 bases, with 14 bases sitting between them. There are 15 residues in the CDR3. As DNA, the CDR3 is TGCGCCAGCAGCCAAAACGACAGAGTAGACTACGAGCAGTACTTC. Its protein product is CASSQNDRVDYEQYF.

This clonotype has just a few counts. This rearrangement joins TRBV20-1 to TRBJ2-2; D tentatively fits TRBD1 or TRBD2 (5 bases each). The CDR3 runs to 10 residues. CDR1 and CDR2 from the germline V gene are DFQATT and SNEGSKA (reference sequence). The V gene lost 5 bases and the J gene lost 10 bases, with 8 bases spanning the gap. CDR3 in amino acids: CSAGTPELFF. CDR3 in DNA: TGCAGTGCTGGGACCCCGGAGCTGTTTTTT.

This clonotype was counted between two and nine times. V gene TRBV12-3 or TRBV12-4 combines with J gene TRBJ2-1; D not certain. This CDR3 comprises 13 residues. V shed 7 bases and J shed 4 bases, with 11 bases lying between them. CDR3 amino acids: CASIGPAYNEQFF. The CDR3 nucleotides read TGTGCCAGCATTGGACCGGCATACAATGAGCAGTTCTTC.

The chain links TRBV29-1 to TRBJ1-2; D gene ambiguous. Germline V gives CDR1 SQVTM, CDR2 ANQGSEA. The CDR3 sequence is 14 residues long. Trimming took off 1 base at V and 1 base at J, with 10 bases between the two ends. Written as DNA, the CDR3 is TGCAGCGTTGAAGGGTTAAAGGGTAACTATGGCTACACCTTC. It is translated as CSVEGLKGNYGYTF.

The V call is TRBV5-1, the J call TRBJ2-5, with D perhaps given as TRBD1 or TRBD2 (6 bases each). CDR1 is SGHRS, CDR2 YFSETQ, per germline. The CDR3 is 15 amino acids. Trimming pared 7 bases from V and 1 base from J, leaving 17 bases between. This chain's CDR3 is CASSLLGGPQETQYF. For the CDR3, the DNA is TGCGCCAGCTCACTTCTCGGGGGCCCCCAAGAGACCCAGTACTTC.

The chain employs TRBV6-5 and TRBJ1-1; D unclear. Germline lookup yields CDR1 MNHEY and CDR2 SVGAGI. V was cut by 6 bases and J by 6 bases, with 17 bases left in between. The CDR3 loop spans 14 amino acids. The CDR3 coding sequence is TGTGCCAGCAGCCCCGACTTACAGATGGCTGAAGCTTTCTTT. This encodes CASSPDLQMAEAFF.

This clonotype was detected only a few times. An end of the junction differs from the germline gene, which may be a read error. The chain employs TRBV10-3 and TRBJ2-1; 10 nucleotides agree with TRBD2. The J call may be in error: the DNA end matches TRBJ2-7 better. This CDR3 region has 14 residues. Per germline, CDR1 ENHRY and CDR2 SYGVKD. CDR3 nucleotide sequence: TGTGCCACCAGTGCCCTAGCGGGGGTCTACGAGCAGTACTTC. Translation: CATSALAGVYEQYF.

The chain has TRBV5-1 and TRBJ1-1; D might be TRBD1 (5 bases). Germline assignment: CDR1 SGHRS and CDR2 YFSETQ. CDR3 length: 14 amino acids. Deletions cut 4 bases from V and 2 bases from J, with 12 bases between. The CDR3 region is CASSRGVDNTEAFF. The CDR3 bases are TGCGCCAGCAGCCGGGGGGTTGACAACACTGAAGCTTTCTTT.

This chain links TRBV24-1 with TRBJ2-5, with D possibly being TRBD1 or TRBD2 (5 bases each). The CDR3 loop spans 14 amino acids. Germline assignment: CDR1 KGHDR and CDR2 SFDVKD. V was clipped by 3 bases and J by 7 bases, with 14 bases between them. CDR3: CATSDGTATGTQYF. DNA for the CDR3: TGTGCCACCAGTGATGGGACGGCCACCGGGACCCAGTACTTC.

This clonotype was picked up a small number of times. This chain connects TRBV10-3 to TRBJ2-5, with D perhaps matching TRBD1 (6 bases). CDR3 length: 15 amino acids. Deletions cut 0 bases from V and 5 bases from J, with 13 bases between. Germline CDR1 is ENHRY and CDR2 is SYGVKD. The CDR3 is CAISESRTAQETQYF. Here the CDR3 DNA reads TGTGCCATCAGTGAGTCCAGGACAGCCCAGGAGACCCAGTACTTC.

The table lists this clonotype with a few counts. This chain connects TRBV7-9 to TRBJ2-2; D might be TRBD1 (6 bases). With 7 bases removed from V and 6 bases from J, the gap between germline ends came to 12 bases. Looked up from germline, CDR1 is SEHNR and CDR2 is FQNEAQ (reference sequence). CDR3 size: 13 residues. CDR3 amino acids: CASMRGSPGELFF. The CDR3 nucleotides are TGTGCCAGCATGAGGGGGAGCCCCGGGGAGCTGTTTTTT.

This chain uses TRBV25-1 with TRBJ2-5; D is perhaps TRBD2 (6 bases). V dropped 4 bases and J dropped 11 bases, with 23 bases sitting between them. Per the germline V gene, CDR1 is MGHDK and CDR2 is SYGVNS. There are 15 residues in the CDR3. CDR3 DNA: TGTGCCAGCAGTGGAACTTCGGGACTCCAACGAGGGCAGTACTTC. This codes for CASSGTSGLQRGQYF.

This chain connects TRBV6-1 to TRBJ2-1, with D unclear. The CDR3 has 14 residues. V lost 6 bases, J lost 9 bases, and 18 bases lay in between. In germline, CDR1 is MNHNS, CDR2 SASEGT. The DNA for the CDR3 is TGTGCCAGCAGCTTGATGTCCGGATATGGTGAGCAGTTCTTC. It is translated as CASSLMSGYGEQFF.

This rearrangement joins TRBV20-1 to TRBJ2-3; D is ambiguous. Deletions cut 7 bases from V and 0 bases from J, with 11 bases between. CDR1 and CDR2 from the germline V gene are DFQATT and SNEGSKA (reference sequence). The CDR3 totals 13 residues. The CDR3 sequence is CSVTFPSTDTQYF. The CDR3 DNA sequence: TGCAGTGTTACCTTTCCTAGCACAGATACGCAGTATTTT.

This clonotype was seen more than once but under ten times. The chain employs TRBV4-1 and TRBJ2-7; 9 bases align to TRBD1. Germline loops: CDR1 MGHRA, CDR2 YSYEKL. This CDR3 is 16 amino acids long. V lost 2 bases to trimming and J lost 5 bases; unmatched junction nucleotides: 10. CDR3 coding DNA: TGCGCCAGCAGCCAATCCCATTTTCGGACAGGGGACGAGCAGTACTTC. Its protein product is CASSQSHFRTGDEQYF.

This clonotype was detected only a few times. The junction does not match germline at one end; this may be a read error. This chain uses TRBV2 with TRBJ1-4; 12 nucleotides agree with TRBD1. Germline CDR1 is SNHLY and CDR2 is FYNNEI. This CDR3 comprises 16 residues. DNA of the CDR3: TGTGCCAGCAGGCCGGGACAGGGGGCAACTAATGAAAAACTGGTTTTT. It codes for CASRPGQGATNEKLVF.

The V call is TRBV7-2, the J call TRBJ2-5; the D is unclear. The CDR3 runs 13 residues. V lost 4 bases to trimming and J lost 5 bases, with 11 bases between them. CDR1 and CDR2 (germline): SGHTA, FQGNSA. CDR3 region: CASSSGPSETQYF. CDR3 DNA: TGTGCCAGCAGCTCCGGACCTAGTGAGACCCAGTACTTC.

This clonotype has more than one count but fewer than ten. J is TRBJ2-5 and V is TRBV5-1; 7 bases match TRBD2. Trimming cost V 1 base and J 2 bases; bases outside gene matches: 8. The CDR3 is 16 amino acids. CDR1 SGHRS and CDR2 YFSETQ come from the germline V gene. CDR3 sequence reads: CASSLTRGGDQETQYF. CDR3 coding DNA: TGCGCCAGCAGCTTGACGCGCGGGGGAGATCAAGAGACCCAGTACTTC. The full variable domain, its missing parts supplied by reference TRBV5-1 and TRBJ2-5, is KAGVTQTPRYLIKTRGQQVTLSCSPISGHRSVSWYQQTPGQGLQFLFEYFSETQRNKGNFPGRFSGRQFSNSRSEMNVSTLELGDSALYLCASSLTRGGDQETQYFGPGTRLLVL.